This entry describes one T cell receptor beta chain. This specimen comes from a study of blood T cell repertoires in COVID-19. Across the study: The United States, Italy and Spain provided the acute and convalescent COVID-19 samples.

The data were produced by immunoSEQ multiplex PCR, yet TCRdb's version contains in-frame clones alone and is incomplete. The table lists around 160,000 clones, about 85% of them singletons. The CDR3 has 15 amino acids. Germline V gene sequence: CDR1 GTSNPN, CDR2 SVGIG (reference sequence). Trimming removed 0 bases from V and 4 bases from J, with 15 bases in between. V and J are TRBV30 and TRBJ1-2, with D unclear. The sequence derives from a woman in her thirties or forties with active or convalescent COVID-19. Input material: peripheral blood. The CDR3 bases are TGTGCCTGGAGTGTAATGCGGCAAGCTGTCTATGGCTACACCTTC. Encoded protein: CAWSVMRQAVYGYTF.